The present TCR beta chain was sequenced within a study of Ad26.COV2.S vaccination and SARS-CoV-2 variants (dated by TCRdb to the early 2020s). With regard to the full study: Vaccine-arm donors were drawn from COV1001, a multicentre, randomized, double-blind, placebo-controlled phase I-IIa trial of Ad26.COV2.S in healthy adults. Ad26.COV2.S was given intramuscularly at 5x10^10 or 1x10^11 viral particles, as a single shot or as two shots 56 days apart. TCRbeta repertoire sequencing served as the tool for gauging how specific and how broad the SARS-CoV-2-reactive T cell receptors were following Ad26.COV2.S vaccination. A total of 32 samples were included in the TCR-sequenced set, comprising around 19 Ad26.COV2.S vaccine recipients, 5 placebo recipients and 8 SARS-CoV-2 convalescent individuals. Participants in the trial were split at random into five groups of five each, receiving low-dose or high-dose Ad26.COV2.S once or twice, or else placebo on both occasions. Blinding of investigators to trial group allocation was maintained during experiments and outcome assessment.

CDR1 and CDR2 are drawn from the germline V gene (reference sequence): GTSNPN, SVGIG. Including cysteine and phenylalanine, the CDR3 has 15 amino acids. The retained sequence is limited to the CDR3, 45 bases, with the frame set at the first base. V loses 3 bases, J loses 7 bases, and the germline ends lie 21 bases apart. The full study reports these points: Spike-specific TCR breadth was higher in Ad26.COV2.S recipients than in placebo recipients (P = 0.0014). According to the authors, total T cell responses may have been underestimated by the TCR breadth and depth analyses. Vaccine and placebo recipients had comparable non-spike TCR breadth, which fits with the vaccine containing only spike. Substantial breadth of spike-specific CD8+ and CD4+ T cell responses was reported after vaccination. The study lacked the statistical power to compare responses across vaccine doses or regimens.

The immunoSEQ Assay was used to sequence TCRbeta CDR3 regions. After extraction, genomic DNA underwent amplification by bias-controlled multiplex PCR, followed by high-throughput sequencing. The authors' pipeline ran thus. To quantify the absolute abundance of every unique TCRbeta CDR3 region, sequences were collapsed and filtered. T cell fraction was estimated by normalizing TCRbeta template counts to usable DNA, with usable DNA measured through amplification of reference genes found in all nucleated cells. Repertoire TCRs were annotated as SARS-CoV-2-specific when V gene, CDR3 amino acid sequence and J gene were exactly matched to a known reactive TCR set. The reference SARS-CoV-2 TCR set was obtained from MIRA and was filtered for enrichment in COVID-19-positive ImmuneCODE repertoires, whereby public or cross-reactive TCRs were removed. Drawing on the MIRA antigens, annotated TCRs were analysed further at the level of specific ORF or position within ORF. Depth was the summed frequency of annotated unique rearrangements, while breadth was defined as annotated unique rearrangements over total unique productive rearrangements. Two-sided Wilcoxon rank-sum tests were applied when comparing TCR breadth between groups. Imported from immuneACCESS, the table was reduced by TCRdb to in-frame sequences with V and J called. These copies leave out some clones; in studies compared against another copy, an unresolved V gene accounts for under half, and the cause of the remainder is not known. That table gives V, J and clone size, and the DNA gave D and trimming. The table for this sample lists 380,000 or so clones; 88% of them were counted only once. The ten largest make up around 5.8% of the sample.

Interpreted using the paper, the treatment or condition label stands for: roughly 20 received Ad26.COV2.S at low or high dose, single or two shots; five or six received placebo; per-sample allocation not given. For vaccine and placebo recipients, repertoires were sequenced using samples collected on day 63 after the first injection. In Cohort 1b, 20 to 25 adults aged 18-55 years were enrolled at a single site in Boston, USA, between 29 July and 7 August 2020. Ad26.COV2.S was a replication-incompetent adenovirus type 26 vector that expressed a prefusion-stabilized SARS-CoV-2 spike protein derived from the original Wuhan strain. Worth noting for this clone: Its recognized antigen is unknown. Base qualities are missing; no much larger clone stands one base away.

The sample in question was peripheral blood, obtained in a trial of Ad26.COV2.S vaccine versus placebo. The TCR was taken from a person between 18 and 60 years old who received the Ad26.COV2.S COVID-19 vaccine or a placebo. This receptor chain uses TRBV30 and TRBJ1-2; the D region possibly corresponds to TRBD1 (5 bases align). CDR3 region: CAWRPTRVAGSGYTF. The DNA sequence follows: TGTGCCTGGAGACCAACCCGGGTGGCAGGGAGTGGCTACACCTTC.